The source of this T cell receptor beta chain is a study of T cells in Graves' hyperthyroidism and ophthalmopathy. General observations from the study: Blood also contained most expanded thyroid clonotypes above 0.001.

About this clonotype: What it recognizes is unknown. A read error is possible here, since a much larger clone lies one base away. A read error is likely, as this CDR3 ends without the conserved phenylalanine or tryptophan.

RNA transcripts provided the source from which TCR beta CDR3 regions were amplified. The TCR CDR3 was amplified in a first-round RT-PCR using the HTBI primer set. TCRdb itself ran the multiplex PCR reads through MiXCR, one entry per CDR3 protein. The table lists over 700,000 distinct CDR3 sequences, about 19% of them singletons. CDR3 size: 15 residues. Losses at the gene ends were 8 bases for V and 2 bases for J; bases not matched to a gene: 8. CDR1 is LGHDT and CDR2 is YNNKEL in the germline V gene (reference sequence). The V call is TRBV3-1, the J call TRBJ2-3, with TRBD2 identical over 9 bases. This TCR was recovered from a woman aged 50 to 60 with Graves' hyperthyroidism that later progressed to Graves' ophthalmopathy. Material: blood. The CDR3 region is CASGTGTSLTDTQYS. The CDR3 coding sequence is TGTGCCAGCGGAACCGGGACTAGCCTCACAGATACGCAGTATTCT.